The source of this T cell receptor beta chain is a study of blood T cell repertoires in COVID-19. The CDR3 runs to 14 residues. Looked up from germline, CDR1 is SGHTA and CDR2 is FQGNSA. Trimming shortened V by 4 bases and J by 2 bases, and 11 bases separated the two germline ends. The table came from immunoSEQ multiplex PCR; TCRdb's copy has only in-frame clones and leaves some out. The sample lists a few hundred thousand clones, 90% occurring once. This sequence originates from a man aged 18 to 30 who had recovered from COVID-19. V is TRBV7-2 and J is TRBJ1-1, with a tentative D call TRBD1 (6 bases). The specimen was PBMCs or T cells enriched from blood (not recorded which). The CDR3, as DNA: TGTGCCAGCAGCTCCCCGGGGGGCAACACTGAAGCTTTCTTT. Encoded protein: CASSSPGGNTEAFF. Based on the CDR3 plus reference TRBV7-2 and TRBJ1-1, the full variable domain is GAGVSQSPSNKVTEKGKDVELRCDPISGHTALYWYRQSLGQGLEFLIYFQGNSAPDKSGLPSDRFSAERTGGSVSTLTIQRTQQEDSAVYLCASSSPGGNTEAFFGQGTRLTVV.